These 9 T cell receptor beta chains came from one sample sequenced in a study of shared clonotypes between healthy human individuals. Assay used: immunoSEQ multiplex PCR; TCRdb lists only in-frame clones, some missing. The sample lists about 2.4 million clones, roughly 93% occurring once. The sample taken for sequencing was naive CD4+ T cells from PBMCs. Stated subset: CD45RA+ positively selected. Receptors were obtained from a man in his late teens or twenties in good health. Some clones in this sample may be carry-over from other donors' samples.

The V and J genes are TRBV6-1 and TRBJ1-5; D is unclear. The germline CDR1 and CDR2 sequences are MNHNS and SASEGT. V was clipped by 3 bases and J by 4 bases, with 16 bases between them. The CDR3 consists of 16 residues. CDR3 loop: CASSDGRVPRNQPQHF. In DNA, the CDR3 is TGTGCCAGCAGTGATGGGCGGGTGCCGCGAAATCAGCCCCAGCATTTT.

The rearrangement joins TRBV5-4 to TRBJ1-2; D unclear. This CDR3 comprises 14 residues. V lost 4 bases and J lost 5, with 15 bases in between. The germline CDR1 and CDR2 sequences are SGHNT and YYREEE (reference sequence). The CDR3 bases are TGTGCCAGCAGCGCCGGGTGGGCAGTATATGGCTACACCTTC. It codes for CASSAGWAVYGYTF.

The V and J genes are TRBV19 and TRBJ1-2, with a tentative D call TRBD1 (5 bases). This CDR3 region has 15 residues. V was cut by 0 bases and J by 1 base, with 9 bases left in between. Germline V CDR1 and CDR2: LNHDA, SQIVND (reference sequence). The CDR3 DNA follows: TGTGCCAGTAGTATAGACGCCAGGGATAACTATGGCTACACCTTC. Encoded protein: CASSIDARDNYGYTF.

The DNA for the CDR3 is TGTGCCAGCAGCTACCGGGACAGGTCCTTTTGGGGGCAGTTCTTC. Amino acids: CASSYRDRSFWGQFF. The chain is built from TRBV7-8 and TRBJ2-1; 8 nucleotides line up with TRBD1. The CDR3 consists of 15 residues. Germline V CDR1 and CDR2: SGHVS, FQNEAQ. Trimming cost V 4 bases and J 12 bases; bases outside gene matches: 14.

The CDR3 loop reads CSVDRRGPSKAFF. CDR3 DNA sequence: TGCAGCGTTGATCGGAGGGGACCCTCTAAAGCTTTCTTT. The V call is TRBV29-1, the J call TRBJ1-1; tentative D call: TRBD1 (5 bases). Germline V gives CDR1 SQVTM, CDR2 ANQGSEA. Trimming pared 3 bases from V and 9 bases from J, leaving 17 bases between. The CDR3 contains 13 residues.

As for this clone: Other DNA sequences of this sample code for an identical CDR3. This chain joins TRBV19 and TRBJ1-5; D remains ambiguous. The germline V and J ends were trimmed by 0 bases and 3 bases, with 3 bases remaining between them. The CDR3 is 13 residues long. Germline CDR1 and CDR2: LNHDA and SQIVND (reference sequence). The CDR3 sequence is CASSIDPNQPQHF. For the CDR3, the DNA is TGTGCCAGTAGTATAGACCCCAATCAGCCCCAGCATTTT.

This chain links TRBV6-6 with TRBJ2-3, with D unclear. The CDR3 consists of 13 residues. V was pared by 5 bases and J by 0 bases, with 6 bases between. CDR1 and CDR2 from the germline V gene are MNHNY and SVGAGI (reference sequence). CDR3 region: CASSPDSTDTQYF. The CDR3 bases are TGTGCCAGCAGTCCAGATAGCACAGATACGCAGTATTTT.

The V gene is TRBV2, the J gene TRBJ2-5; TRBD1 aligns across 9 bases. The CDR3 extends over 12 amino acids. Germline-derived CDR1 and CDR2 are SNHLY and FYNNEI. The V and J ends lost 4 bases and 11 bases, in that order; junction bases with no gene match: 5. CDR3 coding DNA: TGTGCCAGCAGTGGACGGACAGGGGAGCAGTACTTC. This encodes CASSGRTGEQYF. The full variable domain, rest sourced from reference TRBV2 and TRBJ2-5, is EPEVTQTPSHQVTQMGQEVILRCVPISNHLYFYWYRQILGQKVEFLVSFYNNEISEKSEIFDDQFSVERPDGSNFTLKIRSTKLEDSAMYFCASSGRTGEQYFGPGTRLLVL.

This sequence joins TRBV30 and TRBJ2-1; D gene uncertain. Per the germline V gene, CDR1 is GTSNPN and CDR2 is SVGIG (reference sequence). V lost 0 bases to trimming and J lost 9 bases, with 6 bases between them. The CDR3 covers 11 residues. CDR3 sequence reads: CAWSVVSEQFF. DNA of the CDR3: TGTGCCTGGAGTGTAGTGAGTGAGCAGTTCTTC.